These T cell receptor beta chains were read from a single sample in a study of blood T cell repertoires in COVID-19. TCRdb keeps only in-frame clones here, not all; method: immunoSEQ multiplex PCR. The table includes about 320,000 clones, more than 75% detected once. Material: PBMCs or T cells enriched from blood (not recorded which). Source of these receptors: a man aged 60 to 69 who had recovered from COVID-19. CDR3s include the opening cysteine and the closing phenylalanine or tryptophan. D genes are given only for firm matches. Expanded clones are given a class, and other clones once, few, many or no size at all.

j_call d_call clone_size v_call cdr3_aa cdr3_nt
TRBJ2-1 TRBD2 once TRBV6-5 CASSYRGLGYNEQFF TGTGCCAGCAGTTACCGTGGACTAGGATACAATGAGCAGTTCTTC
TRBJ2-2 TRBD2 - TRBV6-4 CASSRTSANTGELFF TGTGCCAGCAGTCGGACTAGCGCGAACACCGGGGAGCTGTTTTTT
TRBJ1-5 TRBD1 - TRBV30 CAWSVQGDQPQHF TGTGCCTGGAGTGTACAGGGGGATCAGCCCCAGCATTTT
TRBJ1-1 TRBD1 - TRBV27 CASQDRLGTEAFF TGTGCCAGCCAGGACAGGCTCGGCACTGAAGCTTTCTTT
TRBJ2-7 TRBD2 - TRBV6-5 CASSLGSGRAQGEQYF TGTGCCAGCAGTTTGGGTAGCGGGAGGGCCCAGGGTGAGCAGTACTTC
TRBJ2-1 TRBD2 - TRBV13 CASSSEGLAGANEQFF TGTGCCAGCAGCTCAGAAGGACTAGCGGGAGCAAATGAGCAGTTCTTC
TRBJ1-6 - - TRBV6-5 CASSYQFNSPLHF TGTGCCAGCAGTTATCAGTTTAATTCACCCCTCCACTTT
TRBJ1-4 - - TRBV5-8 CASSSSGAANEKLFF TGTGCCAGCAGCTCATCAGGCGCAGCTAATGAAAAACTGTTTTTT
TRBJ2-3 - - TRBV18 CASSLRTDTQYF TGTGCCAGCTCACTCAGGACAGATACGCAGTATTTT
TRBJ2-7 TRBD1 once TRBV12-3/TRBV12-4 CASSLTGGYEQYF TGTGCCAGCAGTTTAACAGGGGGCTACGAGCAGTACTTC
TRBJ1-5 - - TRBV15 CATSRERNYQPQHF TGTGCCACCAGCAGAGAACGTAACTATCAGCCCCAGCATTTT
TRBJ2-3 TRBD1 - TRBV2 CASSPGQGNADTQYF TGTGCCAGCAGTCCGGGACAGGGGAACGCAGATACGCAGTATTTT
TRBJ2-7 TRBD1 once TRBV6-2/TRBV6-3 CASSSPDRGNYEQYF TGTGCCAGCAGTTCGCCGGACAGGGGAAACTACGAGCAGTACTTC
TRBJ2-1 - once TRBV11-2 CASSLGPPPSYNEQFF TGTGCCAGCAGCTTAGGCCCCCCCCCTAGCTACAATGAGCAGTTCTTC
TRBJ1-6 - - TRBV7-9 CASSSAGGNSPLHF TGTGCCAGCAGCTCCGCGGGGGGCAATTCACCCCTCCACTTT
TRBJ1-2 - - TRBV15 CATSSWTANGYTF TGTGCCACCAGCAGCTGGACAGCTAATGGCTACACCTTC
TRBJ2-2 - - TRBV2 CASSDSGGGGELFF TGTGCCAGCAGTGACTCTGGGGGAGGCGGGGAGCTGTTTTTT
TRBJ2-5 - - TRBV2 CASSVSSETQYF TGTGCCAGCAGTGTTAGCTCTGAGACCCAGTACTTC
TRBJ1-2 - - TRBV7-9 CASSLGGGWSYTF TGTGCCAGCAGCCTAGGTGGAGGCTGGAGCTACACCTTC
TRBJ1-2 TRBD1 - TRBV27 CASRTGFYGYTF TGTGCCAGCAGGACAGGGTTTTATGGCTACACCTTC
TRBJ2-2 TRBD1 once TRBV5-1 CASASGTGFTGELFF TGCGCCAGCGCCTCCGGGACAGGGTTTACCGGGGAGCTGTTTTTT
TRBJ2-2 TRBD1 - TRBV9 CASSGRTGSLGELFF TGTGCCAGCAGCGGTCGGACAGGGAGTTTGGGGGAGCTGTTTTTT
TRBJ2-7 - - TRBV2 CASKFRLDHEQYF TGTGCCAGCAAATTTAGACTGGATCACGAGCAGTACTTC
TRBJ2-1 TRBD2 - TRBV19 CASRAGLAPSNEQFF TGTGCCAGTAGGGCCGGACTAGCGCCTTCCAATGAGCAGTTCTTC
TRBJ1-2 - - TRBV6-5 CASCPRDTSNYGYTF TGTGCCAGCTGTCCCCGGGACACCTCTAACTATGGCTACACCTTC
TRBJ1-3 - - TRBV19 CASLSDRLHSGNTIYF TGTGCCAGTCTCTCCGACAGGTTACACTCTGGAAACACCATATATTTT
TRBJ2-7 - - TRBV11-2 CASSLLTGLGEQYF TGTGCCAGCAGCTTGTTAACAGGGCTGGGGGAGCAGTACTTC
TRBJ2-7 TRBD2 few TRBV19 CASSIRVWLAGGHPSYEQYF TGTGCCAGTAGTATAAGGGTCTGGCTAGCGGGAGGCCATCCTTCCTACGAGCAGTACTTC
TRBJ1-2 - - TRBV6-1 CASSEAPGGPHGYTF TGTGCCAGCAGTGAGGCGCCCGGGGGGCCTCATGGCTACACCTTC
TRBJ2-7 TRBD1 few TRBV6-2/TRBV6-3 CASSYWGQHIYEQYF TGTGCCAGCAGTTACTGGGGACAGCATATCTACGAGCAGTACTTC
TRBJ2-7 - - TRBV3-1/TRBV3-2 CASSQGPAVSSYEQYF TGTGCCAGCAGCCAAGGTCCAGCGGTCAGCTCCTACGAGCAGTACTTC